This is a list of T cell receptor beta chains from one sample in a study of shared clonotypes between healthy human individuals. The data were produced by immunoSEQ multiplex PCR, yet TCRdb's version contains in-frame clones alone and is incomplete. The sample records some 1 million clones, more than 65% being singletons. Source material: memory CD4+ T cells sorted from blood. These TCRs come from a man between 18 and 35 years old in good health. Each CDR3 is given with its conserved first and last residue. A D gene is named only where the DNA matches it firmly. Some rows mark clone size as missing; the rest say once, few, many or name a class of expanded clone.

TRBV7-2	TRBJ2-1	-	-	TGTGCCAGCAGCTCCCGGACCCGTAATTACAATGAGCAGTTCTTC	CASSSRTRNYNEQFF
TRBV18	TRBJ2-5	few	-	TGTGCCAGCTCACTCGAGACCCAGTACTTC	CASSLETQYF
TRBV6-6	TRBJ1-5	-	-	TGTGCCAGCAGTTACTCGGAACAGGAAAATCAGCCCCAGCATTTT	CASSYSEQENQPQHF
TRBV28	TRBJ1-5	once	-	TGTGCCAGCAGTCTCTCTACCGACAGGATTCGGGGTCAGCCCCAGCATTTT	CASSLSTDRIRGQPQHF
TRBV5-6	TRBJ2-4	-	TRBD2	TGTGCCAGCAGTTGGAGGCGGACTAGCGGGAGAAACATTCAGTACTTC	CASSWRRTSGRNIQYF
TRBV10-2	TRBJ2-3	once	TRBD2	TGCGCCAGCAGTGAGCCTAGCGGGGGCACAGATACGCAGTATTTT	CASSEPSGGTDTQYF
TRBV11-2	TRBJ2-7	-	TRBD1	TGTGCCAGCAGCTTAAACAGGGGGGACGAGCAGTACTTC	CASSLNRGDEQYF
TRBV7-2	TRBJ2-7	few	TRBD1	TGTGCCAGCAGCTCAACGGGACAGGGGGTTTACGAGCAGTACTTC	CASSSTGQGVYEQYF
TRBV5-4	TRBJ2-3	once	-	TGTGCCAGCAGCTTAATCGAAACAGATACGCAGTATTTT	CASSLIETDTQYF
TRBV6-1	TRBJ1-4	-	-	TGTGCCAGCAGGAGGGTGTTTGCAACTAATGAAAAACTGTTTTTT	CASRRVFATNEKLFF
TRBV18	TRBJ2-7	-	-	TGTGCCAGCTCACCACCGAGTGTTACCTACGAGCAGTACTTC	CASSPPSVTYEQYF
TRBV28	TRBJ2-3	-	-	TGTGCCAGCAGTTTACTCGGCGGCACAGATACGCAGTATTTT	CASSLLGGTDTQYF
TRBV18	TRBJ2-2	-	TRBD2	TGTGCCAGCTCACCACCGCTAATAGCGGGAGGGCCGCGCACCGGGGAGCTGTTTTTT	CASSPPLIAGGPRTGELFF
TRBV28	TRBJ1-2	-	TRBD1	TGTGCCAGCAGTTTACAGGGGGCAGGCTATGGCTACACCTTC	CASSLQGAGYGYTF
TRBV7-9	TRBJ2-1	once	TRBD1	TGTGCCAGCAGCACTGGACAGGGGGGATACTACAATGAGCAGTTCTTC	CASSTGQGGYYNEQFF
TRBV6-1	TRBJ2-7	few	TRBD1	TGTGCCTCACGGACAGGGGGCTTTCCCGAGCAGTACTTC	CASRTGGFPEQYF
TRBV5-4	TRBJ1-2	-	-	TGTGCCAGCAGCTTGGGGGACAACTATGGCTACACCTTC	CASSLGDNYGYTF
TRBV19	TRBJ1-5	-	TRBD1	TGTGCCAGTAGCAGGGGGGACACCCTAAGCAATCAGCCCCAGCATTTT	CASSRGDTLSNQPQHF
TRBV28	TRBJ1-4	-	-	TGTGCCAGCAGCTCATACGATGAAAAACTGTTTTTT	CASSSYDEKLFF
TRBV5-1	TRBJ2-5	-	-	TGCGCCAGCAGGGGGGCAGCAGGGCCGGGGGAGACCCAGTACTTC	CASRGAAGPGETQYF
TRBV7-9	TRBJ2-2	-	-	TGTGCCAGCAGCCCCGCACCCGGGGAGCTGTTTTTT	CASSPAPGELFF
TRBV19	TRBJ2-6	-	TRBD1	TGTGCCAAGCGACAGGGGGCGCTTTCGGAGGCCAACGTCCTGACTTTC	CAKRQGALSEANVLTF
TRBV5-6	TRBJ1-2	once	-	TGTACCAGCAGCTCAATCGCAGGGGATTCGTCTGGCTACACCTTC	CTSSSIAGDSSGYTF
TRBV18	TRBJ2-5	-	TRBD1	TGTGCCAGCTCTTCCGGACAGGGGGACCAAGAGACCCAGTACTTC	CASSSGQGDQETQYF
TRBV10-1	TRBJ1-4	-	-	TGCGCCAGCTTCATGGGCGGACAGCGGATTAATGAAAAACTGTTTTTT	CASFMGGQRINEKLFF
TRBV6-1	TRBJ1-6	once	TRBD1	TGTGCCAGCGGTGGACAGGGGATTTCACCCCTCCACTTT	CASGGQGISPLHF
TRBV4-3	TRBJ2-4	few	TRBD1	TGCGCCAGCAGCCAAGAGACGCCGGGACAGTCGATAGACCTAGCCAAAAACATTCAGTACTTC	CASSQETPGQSIDLAKNIQYF
TRBV7-9	TRBJ2-3	-	-	TGTGCCAGCAGTTCCCGCAGGGAGACAGATACGCAGTATTTT	CASSSRRETDTQYF
TRBV2	TRBJ2-5	-	-	TGTGCCAGCAGTGGAACTTGGACGGAAACCCAAGAGACCCAGTACTTC	CASSGTWTETQETQYF
TRBV9	TRBJ2-1	-	-	TGTGCCAGCAGCCCCCCCGGGCCCGGATACAATGAGCAGTTCTTC	CASSPPGPGYNEQFF
TRBV28	TRBJ1-5	-	-	TGTGCCAGCAGTCTCTTTCGGGACGGTATTTCTCGGCCCCAGCATTTT	CASSLFRDGISRPQHF
TRBV5-1	TRBJ1-1	-	-	TGCGCCAGCAGCAGGGGGGACTCGCCTTTGAACACTGAAGCTTTCTTT	CASSRGDSPLNTEAFF
TRBV7-6	TRBJ2-5	-	-	TGTGCCAGCAGCGCCGAAGAGACCCAGTACTTC	CASSAEETQYF
TRBV11-2	TRBJ2-3	-	TRBD2	TGTGCCAGCAGCCCCTCCCTGGGATTATCGGGGGGGCCTAGAGATACGCAGTATTTT	CASSPSLGLSGGPRDTQYF
TRBV19	TRBJ2-7	-	-	TGTGCCAGTACCTTTGGGGGAAAGGGCTCCTACGAGCAGTACTTC	CASTFGGKGSYEQYF
TRBV19	TRBJ2-3	-	TRBD2	TGTGCCACAAGTTGGCGGGAGTACGCAGATACGCAGTATTTT	CATSWREYADTQYF
TRBV28	TRBJ2-7	-	-	TGTGCCAGCAGTCGAGGAGGGTTTGACGAGCAGTACTTC	CASSRGGFDEQYF
TRBV25-1	TRBJ2-5	-	-	TGTGCCAGCAGTGAAGGCCTAAGGGCTTTGGAGACCCAGTACTTC	CASSEGLRALETQYF
TRBV18	TRBJ2-3	-	-	TGTGCCAGCTCTTGGGACGCCCCGAATACGCAGTATTTT	CASSWDAPNTQYF
TRBV7-2	TRBJ2-1	-	TRBD2	TGTGCCAGCAGCCTGGACGGGACTAAGGTCCATGAGCAGTTCTTC	CASSLDGTKVHEQFF
TRBV15	TRBJ2-5	-	TRBD2	TGTGCCACCAGCATAACTAGCGGCCAAGAGACCCAGTACTTC	CATSITSGQETQYF
TRBV11-1	TRBJ2-5	few	-	TGTGCCAGCAGCCTCAAGGGCACGGTACAAGAGACCCAGTACTTC	CASSLKGTVQETQYF
TRBV10-1	TRBJ1-2	few	TRBD1	TGCGCCAGCAGTGAGGCAGGGGGCTATGGCTACACCTTC	CASSEAGGYGYTF
TRBV29-1	TRBJ1-2	-	TRBD1	TGCAGCGTTTGGACAGGGCTATTCCCGGCTGGTGGCTACACCTTC	CSVWTGLFPAGGYTF
TRBV7-6	TRBJ1-4	once	-	TGTGCCAGCAGCTTATACTGGACTAATGAAAAACTGTTTTTT	CASSLYWTNEKLFF
TRBV15	TRBJ1-2	-	-	TGTGCCACCAGCAGAGCATCACAGGGAGGCTACACCTTC	CATSRASQGGYTF
TRBV7-9	TRBJ2-5	-	TRBD2	TGTGCCAGCAGCTTAGGTAGCGGGAGGAGCGCCCCCCAAGAGACCCAGTACTTC	CASSLGSGRSAPQETQYF
TRBV28	TRBJ2-7	few	-	TGTGCCAGCAGTTTTGTTTCTTCCTACGAGCAGTACTTC	CASSFVSSYEQYF
TRBV10-1	TRBJ2-7	-	-	TGCGCCAGCAGTGAGTCATACACATCCGGGGTCTACGAGCAGTACTTC	CASSESYTSGVYEQYF
TRBV5-1	TRBJ1-4	-	TRBD1	TGCGCCAGCAGCCTCGCTGGCACAGGGGCCCATAATGAAAAACTGTTTTTT	CASSLAGTGAHNEKLFF
TRBV18	TRBJ2-7	few	-	TGTGCCAGCTCCATGGGAGAGGGGGCCTACGAGCAGTACTTC	CASSMGEGAYEQYF
TRBV11-3	TRBJ2-2	-	-	TGTGCCAGCAGCTTTATAGGAACCGGGGAGCTGTTTTTT	CASSFIGTGELFF
TRBV5-1	TRBJ2-6	-	TRBD1	TGCGCCAGCAGCTTAAAATCCGGGACAGGGAGCCCGTCCTCTGGGGCCAACGTCCTGACTTTC	CASSLKSGTGSPSSGANVLTF
TRBV4-2	TRBJ2-2	-	-	TGTGCCAGCAGCCAAGATCCCAGGGGCGATTATGGGGAGCTGTTTTTT	CASSQDPRGDYGELFF
TRBV19	TRBJ1-1	-	-	TGTGCCAGTAGTATATTGGCAGGGCGGGTGAACACTGAAGCTTTCTTT	CASSILAGRVNTEAFF
TRBV30	TRBJ2-7	-	-	TGTGCCTTAACCAGCGGGTCCAGCTCCTACGAGCAGTACTTC	CALTSGSSSYEQYF
TRBV7-9	TRBJ1-1	-	-	TGTGCCAGCAGCACAAGGGCGCGAGACACTGAAGCTTTCTTT	CASSTRARDTEAFF
TRBV7-8	TRBJ1-4	-	TRBD1	TGTGCCAGCAGCCCGGGACAGGGAAGAAAATATGAAAAACTGTTTTTT	CASSPGQGRKYEKLFF
TRBV28	TRBJ2-2	-	TRBD2	TGTGCCAGCAGTCTTCTGATCAGGGCCAGCGGGGGTGCCGGGGAGCTGTTTTTT	CASSLLIRASGGAGELFF